A selection of T cell receptor beta chains follows, all from one sample in a study of vaccination and CD4 T cells after COVID-19. TCRdb called the PCR reads again in MiXCR, with one record for every CDR3 protein. The sample yields about 8,600 distinct CDR3 sequences, around half seen once. Their target antigens are unknown. Sample: CD4+ T cells from blood, cultured in vitro. The receptors here all came from a human donor in good health. Each CDR3 is given with its conserved first and last residue. D genes are given only for firm matches. Only part of the rows carry a size: once, few, many, or a class if the clone is expanded.

.	.	TRBV6-1	TRBJ1-1	TGCGCCAGCACAGGGTCGCACGGAGGGGAAGCTTTCTTT	CASTGSHGGEAFF
.	.	TRBV6-5	TRBJ2-1	TGTGCCAGCAGTTGGGAAACCCATGAGCAGTTCTTC	CASSWETHEQFF
.	.	TRBV20-1	TRBJ2-7	TGCAGTGCTAGAGTTTCGGCAGGGTGGTTCTACGAGCAGTACTTC	CSARVSAGWFYEQYF
.	.	TRBV10-3	TRBJ1-5	TGTGCCATCAGTGGGGGGGGGACTTATCAGCCCCAGCATTTT	CAISGGGTYQPQHF
.	.	TRBV5-4	TRBJ2-2	TGTGCCAGCAGCCCTACAGTCTCCCTCGCGAACACCGGGGAGCTGTTTTTT	CASSPTVSLANTGELFF
.	.	TRBV7-8	TRBJ1-6	TGTGCCAGCAGCACAAAGGAGAGTTCACCCCTCCACTTT	CASSTKESSPLHF
TRBD1	.	TRBV19	TRBJ1-3	TGTGCCAGTAACACGGGACAGGGAAACACCATATATTTT	CASNTGQGNTIYF
.	.	TRBV7-9	TRBJ1-2	TGTGCCAGCAGCTTAACCGGGATTGACTATGGCTACACCTTC	CASSLTGIDYGYTF
.	.	TRBV15	TRBJ1-1	TGTGCCACCAGCGGGTGGGAGCGCAGGGGGAACACTGAAGCTTTCTTT	CATSGWERRGNTEAFF
TRBD1	.	TRBV7-7	TRBJ2-5	TGTGCCAGCAGCTTCGGGACAGGGATCACAGGAAAAGAGACCCAGTACTTC	CASSFGTGITGKETQYF
.	.	TRBV2	TRBJ1-2	TGTGCCAGCAGGCCCACATTCAACTATGGCTACACCTTC	CASRPTFNYGYTF
.	few	TRBV7-2	TRBJ2-5	TGTGCCAGCAGCCGCCGGGGGGAGACCCAGTACTTC	CASSRRGETQYF
.	.	TRBV6-2/TRBV6-3	TRBJ1-2	TGTGCCAGCAGTTCCAACATGGGAGACTATGGCTACACCTTC	CASSSNMGDYGYTF
.	.	TRBV28	TRBJ1-1	TGTGCCAGCAGTTTAGTTCCCCGACAGGATGAAGCTTTCTTT	CASSLVPRQDEAFF
.	.	TRBV24-1	TRBJ2-2	TGTGCCACCAGTGATTTCTCACCGTTGGTCACCGGGGAGCTGTTTTTT	CATSDFSPLVTGELFF
TRBD1	.	TRBV20-1	TRBJ1-5	TGCAGTGCTAGTGTGGGACAGGGAGGTAATCAGCTCCAGCATTTT	CSASVGQGGNQLQHF
TRBD1	few	TRBV10-3	TRBJ2-5	TGTGCCATCGCGACAGGGGGTTTAGAGACCCAGTACTTC	CAIATGGLETQYF
.	.	TRBV7-6	TRBJ2-4	TGTGCCAGCAGCTTAGGAGCAGGGAGCATTCAGTACTTC	CASSLGAGSIQYF
TRBD2	.	TRBV6-2/TRBV6-3	TRBJ2-1	TGTGCCAGCAGTTACCATCGAGCGGGGGGCATCTCCTACAATGAGCAGTTCTTC	CASSYHRAGGISYNEQFF
.	few	TRBV6-6	TRBJ2-5	TGTGCCAGCAGCTCCTTTTCGGGGCGGTTCCAAGAGACCCAGTACTTC	CASSSFSGRFQETQYF
.	few	TRBV15	TRBJ1-1	TGTGCCACCAGCAGAGGCCTAAGAGGGGACACTGAAGCTTTCTTT	CATSRGLRGDTEAFF
TRBD1	.	TRBV25-1	TRBJ1-1	TGTGCCAGCAGGTTAACAGGGGACACTGAAGCTTTCTTT	CASRLTGDTEAFF
TRBD2	.	TRBV2	TRBJ2-2	TGTGCCAGCACCCTACTAGCGGGGGGAACCGGGGAGCTGTTTTTT	CASTLLAGGTGELFF
TRBD2	.	TRBV25-1	TRBJ2-1	TGTGCCAGCAAGACTAGCGGGAGTGTTAATGAGCAGTTCTTC	CASKTSGSVNEQFF
.	medium-sized	TRBV7-7	TRBJ1-2	TGTGCCAGCAGCTCAGACAGCTCCTATGGCTACACCTTC	CASSSDSSYGYTF
.	few	TRBV19	TRBJ1-5	TGTGCCAGTAGTATAGATATGCTCAATCAGCCCCAGCATTTT	CASSIDMLNQPQHF
.	.	TRBV18	TRBJ2-1	TGTGCCAGCTCACCAGTGACTATTAATGAGCAGTTCTTC	CASSPVTINEQFF
TRBD2	.	TRBV7-9	TRBJ2-5	TGTGCCAGCAGCTCTGGGACTAGCGGGGGGACCCAAGAGACCCAGTACTTC	CASSSGTSGGTQETQYF
TRBD1	.	TRBV5-4	TRBJ1-2	TGTGCCAGCAGCTTGGCCGGGACAGCCTATGGCTACACCTTC	CASSLAGTAYGYTF
TRBD2	.	TRBV19	TRBJ2-7	TGTGCCAGTAGTATCTCGGGGACTAGCGGTTACGAGCAGTACTTC	CASSISGTSGYEQYF
.	few	TRBV27	TRBJ2-3	TGTGCCAGCATTGCGTTGGGGGCCGAGGGAGATACGCAGTATTTT	CASIALGAEGDTQYF
TRBD1	.	TRBV5-1	TRBJ1-1	TGCGCCAGCAGCTCGACCGGGACAGTGATGAACACTGAAGCTTTCTTT	CASSSTGTVMNTEAFF
.	.	TRBV7-9	TRBJ2-5	TGTGCCAGCACCTTGGGTCGTCTGGAAGAGACCCAGTACTTC	CASTLGRLEETQYF
.	.	TRBV2	TRBJ2-7	TGTGCCAGCACGGGCGACCGAGGCGAGCAGTACTTC	CASTGDRGEQYF
.	medium-sized	TRBV25-1	TRBJ1-6	TGTGCCAGCCTATCCGGGGGGCTGAATTCACCCCTCCACTTT	CASLSGGLNSPLHF
TRBD1	.	TRBV29-1	TRBJ1-2	TGCAGCGGAGGACAGGGGGGGACTTATGGCTACACCTTC	CSGGQGGTYGYTF
.	few	TRBV6-5	TRBJ1-5	TGTGCCAGCAGTTACCGCAGGGAAGGTCAGCCCCAGCATTTT	CASSYRREGQPQHF
TRBD1	once	TRBV6-4	TRBJ1-6	TGTGCCAGCAGTGCCCAGGGGGATCTCACATCACCCCTCCACTTT	CASSAQGDLTSPLHF
TRBD1	.	TRBV6-2/TRBV6-3	TRBJ1-5	TGTGCCAGCAGCCCGACCCGGCCGGGACAGCGATACAATCAGCCCCAGCATTTT	CASSPTRPGQRYNQPQHF
TRBD1	.	TRBV6-5	TRBJ1-2	TGTGCCAGCAGTTCGGCGGACCGGGACAGGGGGTTCGTTACCGCTAACTATGGCTACACCTTC	CASSSADRDRGFVTANYGYTF
.	.	TRBV5-4	TRBJ2-3	TGTGCCAGCAGCACAAAGACCCGGGGGCCCACAGATACGCAGTATTTT	CASSTKTRGPTDTQYF
.	.	TRBV15	TRBJ1-1	TGTGCCACCAGCAGGGATAATTTGAACACTGAAGCTTTCTTT	CATSRDNLNTEAFF
.	.	TRBV7-9	TRBJ1-4	TGTGCCAGCAGCTTAGGAGGAACTAATGAAAAACTGTTTTTT	CASSLGGTNEKLFF
.	.	TRBV27	TRBJ2-5	TGTGCCAGCAGTTTAAGGGGGCAAGAGACCCAGTACTTC	CASSLRGQETQYF
.	few	TRBV6-4	TRBJ1-6	TGTGCCAGCAGTGAGGGCCTTCAGAGTTCACCCCTCCACTTT	CASSEGLQSSPLHF
.	few	TRBV5-4	TRBJ2-5	TGTGCCAGCAGCTTACCGGGGGTAGAGACCCAGTACTTC	CASSLPGVETQYF
TRBD1	.	TRBV11-2	TRBJ1-1	TGTGCCAGCCACTGGGGCCCAGACAGGGGAACTGAAGCTTTCTTT	CASHWGPDRGTEAFF
.	once	TRBV5-1	TRBJ2-1	TGCGCCAGCAGCTTGGGCCCCAACAATGAGCAGTTCTTC	CASSLGPNNEQFF
.	few	TRBV20-1	TRBJ1-1	TGCAGTGCTAGTCGCCGGGGGCGGGGAATAATGAACACTGAAGCTTTCTTT	CSASRRGRGIMNTEAFF
TRBD1	.	TRBV2	TRBJ1-6	TGTGCCAGCCGGGACAGGCTCCTCCACTTT	CASRDRLLHF
TRBD1	few	TRBV7-9	TRBJ2-3	TGTGCCAGCAGCTTACGGACAGGGATAAGCACAGATACGCAGTATTTT	CASSLRTGISTDTQYF
.	.	TRBV7-9	TRBJ1-2	TGTGCCAGCAGCTTAGCTGCCAATAGGGGTGGCTACACCTTC	CASSLAANRGGYTF
TRBD1	.	TRBV23-1	TRBJ1-5	TGCGCCAGCAGTCAATTGGTCCCTCGACAGGGAGTTGCTCAGCCCCAGCATTTT	CASSQLVPRQGVAQPQHF
.	.	TRBV24-1	TRBJ2-5	TGTGCCACCAGTGATCCGAGGGCTAAGGATAAGACCCAGTACTTC	CATSDPRAKDKTQYF
TRBD1	few	TRBV20-1	TRBJ1-1	TGCAGTGCTAGACGGCGGGCCACAGGGGGCACTGAAGCTTTCTTT	CSARRRATGGTEAFF
.	.	TRBV4-3	TRBJ2-7	TGCGCCAGCAGCCAAACCGGGACACGGTGGGACGAGCAGTACTTC	CASSQTGTRWDEQYF
TRBD1	few	TRBV6-2/TRBV6-3	TRBJ1-1	TGTGCCAGCAGTTACCTGACAGGGGAAACGAACACTGAAGCTTTCTTT	CASSYLTGETNTEAFF
.	.	TRBV6-1	TRBJ1-1	TGTGCCAGCAGCCACCGGGGCACTGAAGCTTTCTTT	CASSHRGTEAFF
.	.	TRBV6-1	TRBJ1-2	TGTGCCAGCAGTCCCTATAGGGCAGGGGGCTACACCTTC	CASSPYRAGGYTF
TRBD1	.	TRBV9	TRBJ1-6	TGTGCCAGCAGCGTAGCTACAGGGGGACTCAATTCACCCCTCCACTTT	CASSVATGGLNSPLHF